These 9 T cell receptor beta chains came from one sample sequenced in a study of T cells and Merkel cell carcinoma outcomes. The table came from immunoSEQ multiplex PCR; TCRdb's copy has only in-frame clones and leaves some out. The table shows 11,000 to 15,000 clones, with over 85% occurring only once. Sequenced: tumor tissue from Merkel cell carcinoma. Receptors originate from a human donor with Merkel cell carcinoma.

The V and J genes are TRBV5-4 and TRBJ2-7; no reliable D call. This CDR3 contains 14 residues. V lost 2 bases to trimming and J lost 0 bases, with 9 bases between them. Germline loops: CDR1 SGHNT, CDR2 YYREEE (reference sequence). The CDR3 nucleotides are TGTGCCAGCAGCTTTGGCGCCAGCTCCTACGAGCAGTACTTC. Translation: CASSFGASSYEQYF.

The chain links TRBV30 to TRBJ1-4; the D is unclear. The V gene's germline CDR1 is GTSNPN and CDR2 SVGIG (reference sequence). This CDR3 is built from 13 residues. Trimming took off 3 bases at V and 8 bases at J, with 13 bases between the two ends. CDR3 residues: CAWSGRIGEKLFF. The CDR3 DNA reads as TGTGCCTGGAGCGGACGGATCGGAGAAAAACTGTTTTTT.

The V and J genes are TRBV7-2 and TRBJ2-7; D possibly corresponds to TRBD2 (5 bases). With 5 bases removed from V and 9 bases from J, the gap between germline ends came to 14 bases. Germline V gene data show CDR1 as SGHTA and CDR2 as FQGNSA. This CDR3 comprises 12 residues. The DNA for the CDR3 is TGTGCCAGCAGCACGGGGAATGGCAGGCAGTACTTC. As protein: CASSTGNGRQYF. Complete variable domain (other parts from reference TRBV7-2 and TRBJ2-7): GAGVSQSPSNKVTEKGKDVELRCDPISGHTALYWYRQSLGQGLEFLIYFQGNSAPDKSGLPSDRFSAERTGGSVSTLTIQRTQQEDSAVYLCASSTGNGRQYFGPGTRLTVT.

This chain joins TRBV7-8 and TRBJ2-3, with D uncertain. Looked up from germline, CDR1 is SGHVS and CDR2 is FQNEAQ. This CDR3 spans 16 amino acids. Trimming left V 5 bases short and J 0 bases short, with 15 bases between. This chain's CDR3 is CASSPQVGYSTDTQYF. The CDR3 DNA follows: TGTGCCAGCAGCCCACAAGTAGGGTATAGCACAGATACGCAGTATTTT.

CDR3 sequence (DNA): TGTGCCAGCAGCCAAGGTAGCAGCACGGCGGAGACCCAGTACTTC. Translation: CASSQGSSTAETQYF. The V and J genes are TRBV4-2 and TRBJ2-5; D is ambiguous. This CDR3 spans 15 amino acids. Germline V gene sequence: CDR1 LGHNA, CDR2 YNFKEQ. The V end lost 1 base, the J end lost 5 bases, and 14 bases lay between the germline ends.

The chain joins TRBV18 to TRBJ2-3; possible D gene TRBD1, 5 bases. Germline V CDR1 and CDR2: KGHSH, LQKENI. V lost 3 bases and J 3 bases, leaving 10 bases between the germline ends. The length of the CDR3 is 14 residues. The CDR3 bases are TGTGCCAGCTCACCGGGGCTTCGAACAGATACGCAGTATTTT. Amino acid sequence: CASSPGLRTDTQYF.

This chain links TRBV28 with TRBJ2-5; D unresolved. The V gene lost 2 bases and the J gene lost 5 bases, with 9 bases spanning the gap. Germline V CDR1 and CDR2: MDHEN, SYDVKM. The CDR3 has 13 residues. CDR3 sequence (DNA): TGTGCCAGCAGTTTACGTGGGCATGAGACCCAGTACTTC. It translates to CASSLRGHETQYF.

The chain employs TRBV4-3 and TRBJ1-3; 9 bases line up with TRBD1. The CDR3 totals 18 residues. The trim removed 0 bases at V and 5 bases at J, leaving 11 bases unmatched. Germline lookup yields CDR1 LGHNA and CDR2 YSLEER. DNA for the CDR3: TGCGCCAGCAGCCAAGATTGGGCATACAGGGGGCATAGAAACACCATATATTTT. It translates to CASSQDWAYRGHRNTIYF.

V gene TRBV14 combines with J gene TRBJ2-3; no definite D call. Deletions cut 3 bases from V and 0 bases from J, with 10 bases between. Germline CDR1 reads SGHDN; CDR2 reads FVKESK. This CDR3 comprises 15 residues. This CDR3 reads CASSHPSRSTDTQYF. CDR3 DNA sequence: TGTGCCAGCAGCCATCCCAGTAGGAGCACAGATACGCAGTATTTT.